This T cell receptor (beta chain) was captured by sequencing in a study of T cells in Graves' hyperthyroidism and ophthalmopathy. J was trimmed by 6 bases and V by 4 bases; bases with no gene match: 14. The germline V gene has CDR1 SGHTA and CDR2 FQGNSA. This CDR3 has 17 amino acids. The CDR3 regions of TCR beta were amplified from RNA transcripts. Carried out on the TCR CDR3, a first-round RT-PCR used the HTBI primer set. TCRdb reanalysed the multiplex PCR reads using MiXCR and keeps one entry per CDR3 protein. Of 700,000 to 850,000 distinct CDR3 sequences listed, over 35% are singletons. The chain is built from TRBV7-2 and TRBJ2-7, with TRBD2 identical over 11 bases. This TCR came from a woman aged 40 to 55 with Graves' hyperthyroidism. The sequenced material came from blood. The CDR3 DNA is TGTGCCAGCAGCTCGGGGACTAGCGGCCCGTCCCCCCTCGAGCAGTACTTC. Its translation is CASSSGTSGPSPLEQYF.